This T cell receptor (beta chain) is from a study of glioma-infiltrating T cells after dendritic cell vaccination. This table comes from immunoSEQ multiplex PCR, and its TCRdb copy is limited to in-frame clones, with some not included. This table has roughly 82,000 clones, roughly 90% appearing once. Germline V gene sequence: CDR1 SGHVS, CDR2 FNYEAQ. The CDR3 is 12 residues long. V lost 3 bases and J 6 bases, leaving 9 bases between the germline ends. Sequencing used blood, obtained before dendritic cell vaccination. The receptor comes from a human donor with glioblastoma. The V call is TRBV7-6, the J call TRBJ2-7, with D unclear. CDR3 DNA: TGTGCCAGCAGCTTTGCGGATTCCGAGCAGTACTTC. This translates into CASSFADSEQYF.